What follows are 23 T cell receptor beta chains derived from one specimen sequenced in a study of T cell responses to AZD1222 COVID-19 vaccine. Here immunoSEQ multiplex PCR was the method, and the copy in TCRdb shows in-frame clones only, minus some. The sample lists 100,000 to 150,000 clones, 89% occurring once. Specimen: peripheral blood, collected on day 0 of AZD1222 vaccination. The receptors were sampled from an adult in good health.

The J gene is TRBJ2-5, the V gene TRBV6-6; D uncertain. Germline CDR1 and CDR2: MNHNY and SVGAGI (reference sequence). The length of the CDR3 is 16 residues. V lost 0 bases to trimming and J lost 0 bases, with 11 bases between them. The CDR3 sequence is CASSYSIVLDQETQYF. CDR3 DNA sequence: TGTGCCAGCAGTTACTCGATTGTTCTGGACCAAGAGACCCAGTACTTC.

The rearrangement uses TRBV5-6 and TRBJ1-2, with D possibly being TRBD1 (5 bases). V was cut by 2 bases and J by 3 bases, with 23 bases left in between. The CDR3 contains 18 residues. CDR1 is SGHDT and CDR2 is YYEEEE in the germline V gene. The CDR3 DNA is TGTGCCAGCAGCTTCCCGCTGGGGGGACGCCCTGGTGACTATGGCTACACCTTC. Translation: CASSFPLGGRPGDYGYTF.

The chain uses TRBV7-4 and TRBJ1-5; D is undetermined. The germline V gene encodes CDR1 SGHVT and CDR2 SQSDAQ. The CDR3 runs 16 residues. The V end was cut by 1 base, the J end by 0 bases, with 10 bases between. Here the CDR3 reads CASSLGGPDSNQPQHF. The CDR3 DNA is TGTGCCAGCAGCTTAGGCGGTCCAGATAGCAATCAGCCCCAGCATTTT.

The chain combines TRBV4-3 with TRBJ1-2; D not certain. Germline V gives CDR1 LGHNA, CDR2 YSLEER. The CDR3 is 14 residues long. Deletions cut 2 bases from V and 3 bases from J, with 10 bases between. CDR3 coding DNA: TGCGCCAGCAGCCAAATCGGGCAATACTATGGCTACACCTTC. It codes for CASSQIGQYYGYTF.

The chain carries TRBV6-2 or TRBV6-3 and TRBJ2-7, with TRBD1 as a possible D gene (6 bases). The CDR3 contains 14 residues. Germline loops: CDR1 MNHEY, CDR2 SVGEGT. Trimming shortened V by 2 bases and J by 0 bases, and 8 bases separated the two germline ends. The CDR3 loop reads CASSYPDSSYEQYF. The CDR3 nucleotides read TGTGCCAGCAGTTACCCGGACAGCTCCTACGAGCAGTACTTC.

The CDR3 DNA sequence: TGTGCCACCAGTGATGAGGTGGGCCAAGAGACCCAGTACTTC. It is translated as CATSDEVGQETQYF. This chain connects TRBV24-1 to TRBJ2-5, with no clear D. Trimming took off 3 bases at V and 1 base at J, with 8 bases between the two ends. Per the germline V gene, CDR1 is KGHDR and CDR2 is SFDVKD. The CDR3 covers 14 residues.

The CDR3 DNA reads TGTGCCAGCAGTTTCACTAGCGGGGGCTCCTACGAGCAGTACTTC. Encoded protein: CASSFTSGGSYEQYF. The chain couples TRBV6-2 or TRBV6-3 to TRBJ2-7, with 11 bases that match TRBD2. Losses at the gene ends were 4 bases for V and 0 bases for J; bases not matched to a gene: 2. This CDR3 is 15 amino acids long. Germline loops: CDR1 MNHEY, CDR2 SVGEGT.

The chain joins TRBV5-4 to TRBJ2-7, with 12 positions matching TRBD1. The V and J ends lost 4 bases and 5 bases, in that order; junction bases with no gene match: 7. The CDR3 is 15 residues long. Germline-derived CDR1 and CDR2 are SGHNT and YYREEE (reference sequence). The CDR3 loop is CASSRGTGGYDEQYF. The CDR3 DNA reads as TGTGCCAGCAGCCGAGGGACAGGGGGCTACGACGAGCAGTACTTC.

The rearrangement joins TRBV19 to TRBJ2-1; 9 nucleotides align to TRBD2. Trimming removed 7 bases from V and 12 bases from J; junction bases left unmatched: 16. The CDR3 length is 15 residues. Germline V lookup: CDR1 LNHDA, CDR2 SQIVND (reference sequence). For the CDR3, the DNA is TGTGCCAGTAAAACGACTAGCGGCGTGGGCGAGCCGCAGTTCTTC. This codes for CASKTTSGVGEPQFF.

The chain couples TRBV7-9 to TRBJ2-3; D is perhaps TRBD1 (6 bases). The germline V and J ends were trimmed by 6 bases and 2 bases, with 18 bases remaining between them. Germline V gives CDR1 SEHNR, CDR2 FQNEAQ (reference sequence). The CDR3 runs to 16 residues. The CDR3 here is CASRHADSPNTDTQYF. Here the CDR3 DNA reads TGTGCCAGCAGGCACGCGGACAGCCCGAACACAGATACGCAGTATTTT.

V is TRBV19 and J is TRBJ1-2, with a weak D call TRBD1 (5 bases). This CDR3 is built from 15 residues. Germline CDR1 is LNHDA and CDR2 is SQIVND (reference sequence). Trimming cost V 1 base and J 6 bases, with 15 bases left between them. The CDR3 sequence is CASSIGAGIVNGYTF. In DNA, the CDR3 is TGTGCCAGTAGTATAGGGGCAGGGATTGTAAATGGCTACACCTTC.

This clone was observed a single time. The chain uses TRBV19 and TRBJ2-7, with TRBD1 matching 11 bases. The germline gives CDR1 LNHDA, CDR2 SQIVND (reference sequence). With 1 base clipped from V and 2 bases from J, the junction kept 7 bases outside the gene matches. The CDR3 loop spans 17 amino acids. The CDR3 region is CASSIGVSGQGAYEQYF. CDR3 bases: TGTGCCAGTAGTATAGGGGTCTCGGGACAGGGGGCCTACGAGCAGTACTTC.

The gene calls are TRBV5-6 and TRBJ2-7; D is unresolved. Looked up from germline, CDR1 is SGHDT and CDR2 is YYEEEE. The CDR3 length is 14 residues. Trimming shortened V by 0 bases and J by 2 bases, and 9 bases separated the two germline ends. CDR3 amino acids: CASSLGAGPYEQYF. As DNA, the CDR3 is TGTGCCAGCAGCTTGGGGGCAGGACCCTACGAGCAGTACTTC. Drawing the rest from reference TRBV5-6 and TRBJ2-7, the complete variable domain is DAGVTQSPTHLIKTRGQQVTLRCSPKSGHDTVSWYQQALGQGPQFIFQYYEEEERQRGNFPDRFSGHQFPNYSSELNVNALLLGDSALYLCASSLGAGPYEQYFGPGTRLTVT.

The chain uses TRBV3-1 (or the pseudogene TRBV3-2) and TRBJ1-1; 10 bases are a match to TRBD1. V shed 4 bases and J 1 base; nucleotides not matched to a gene: 6. Germline CDR1 LGHDT, CDR2 YNNKEL (reference sequence). This CDR3 has 16 residues. CDR3 amino acids: CASSRSDRGENTEAFF. CDR3 in DNA: TGTGCCAGCAGCCGTTCGGACAGGGGGGAGAACACTGAAGCTTTCTTT.

This rearrangement joins TRBV11-2 to TRBJ2-7, with TRBD2 matching 16 bases. Unmatched junction bases numbered 8, after V lost 0 bases and J lost 3 bases. The CDR3 is 19 residues long. CDR1 is SGHAT and CDR2 is FQNNGV in the germline V gene. CDR3 loop: CASSLDNIGTSGRVYEQYF. As DNA, the CDR3 is TGTGCCAGCAGCTTAGATAATATAGGGACTAGCGGGAGGGTCTACGAGCAGTACTTC.

The rearrangement uses TRBV21-1 and TRBJ2-7; the table's D call, TRBD1, was not checked against the DNA. TRBV21-1 is an annotated pseudogene. The CDR3 sequence is 15 residues long. CDR3 in amino acids: CASSLSGTGLYEQYF. In DNA, the CDR3 is TGTGCCAGCAGCTTATCCGGGACAGGGCTGTACGAGCAGTACTTC.

The table lists this clone with a few counts. The chain combines TRBV7-3 with TRBJ2-3; TRBD1 matches 10 bases. Looked up from germline, CDR1 is SGHTA and CDR2 is FQGTGA. The CDR3 consists of 14 residues. The V gene end was trimmed by 5 bases and the J gene end by 7 bases; junction bases not matched to a gene: 6. The CDR3 DNA sequence: TGTGCCAGCAGCCCCGGGACAGGGGCACATACGCAGTATTTT. Its translation is CASSPGTGAHTQYF.

The V and J genes are TRBV6-5 and TRBJ1-1, with no clear D. The CDR3 totals 14 residues. V was clipped by 6 bases and J by 4 bases, with 15 bases between them. Germline lookup yields CDR1 MNHEY and CDR2 SVGAGI. The CDR3, as DNA: TGTGCCAGCAGCTCAGCGGTGGAGAGCACTGAAGCTTTCTTT. It translates to CASSSAVESTEAFF.

The chain has TRBV5-4 and TRBJ1-6; 8 bases align to TRBD1. V was pared by 2 bases and J by 10 bases, with 11 bases of the junction left unmatched. CDR3 length: 16 amino acids. The germline gives CDR1 SGHNT, CDR2 YYREEE (reference sequence). Written as DNA, the CDR3 is TGTGCCAGCAGCTTCGTAGGACAGGGAAGAGGGTCACCCCTCCACTTT. Amino acid sequence: CASSFVGQGRGSPLHF.

Of note for this clone: The same CDR3 also results from other DNA sequences found in this sample. The chain joins TRBV27 to TRBJ2-7, with 11 bases aligning to TRBD1. Losses at the gene ends were 6 bases for V and 3 bases for J; bases not matched to a gene: 4. This CDR3 contains 14 residues. Germline V CDR1 and CDR2: MNHEY, SMNVEV (reference sequence). The CDR3 sequence: CASSPGTGGYEQYF. In nucleotides, the CDR3 is TGTGCCAGCAGCCCCGGGACAGGGGGCTACGAGCAGTACTTC.

The V gene is TRBV4-2, the J gene TRBJ1-5; D gene uncertain. Germline V CDR1 and CDR2: LGHNA, YNFKEQ. This CDR3 has 13 amino acids. Between the trimmed V and J ends, which lost 0 bases and 5 bases, there was a span of 5 bases. The CDR3 here is CASSQDLDQPQHF. DNA for the CDR3: TGTGCCAGCAGCCAAGATCTTGATCAGCCCCAGCATTTT.

The chain carries TRBV6-4 and TRBJ2-3; 8 nucleotides agree with TRBD2. The length of the CDR3 is 15 residues. Germline CDR1 reads MRHNA; CDR2 reads SNTAGT. Trimming removed 9 bases from V and 0 bases from J; junction bases left unmatched: 8. The DNA of the CDR3 is TGTGCCAGTGCCCGCGGCGGGGGGAGCACAGATACGCAGTATTTT. This encodes CASARGGGSTDTQYF.

The chain is built from TRBV28 and TRBJ1-1; D ambiguous. This CDR3 spans 14 amino acids. V lost 6 bases and J lost 1, with 12 bases in between. CDR1 and CDR2 (germline): MDHEN, SYDVKM. CDR3 DNA sequence: TGTGCCAGCAGCCCTTCCCTGAGGAACACTGAAGCTTTCTTT. Its protein is CASSPSLRNTEAFF. The variable domain in full, completed from reference TRBV28 and TRBJ1-1, reads DVKVTQSSRYLVKRTGEKVFLECVQDMDHENMFWYRQDPGLGLRLIYFSYDVKMKEKGDIPEGYSVSREKKERFSLILESASTNQTSMYLCASSPSLRNTEAFFGQGTRLTVV.